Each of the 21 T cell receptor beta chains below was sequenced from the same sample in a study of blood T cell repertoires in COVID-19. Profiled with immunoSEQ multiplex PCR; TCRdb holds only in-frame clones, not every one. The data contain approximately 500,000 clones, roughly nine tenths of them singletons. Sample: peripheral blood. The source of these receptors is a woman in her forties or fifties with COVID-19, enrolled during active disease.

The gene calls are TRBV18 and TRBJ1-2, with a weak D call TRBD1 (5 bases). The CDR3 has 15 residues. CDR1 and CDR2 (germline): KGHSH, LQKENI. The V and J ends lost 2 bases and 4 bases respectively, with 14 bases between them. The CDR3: CASSPRQQAAYGYTF. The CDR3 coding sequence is TGTGCCAGCTCACCAAGGCAACAGGCCGCCTATGGCTACACCTTC.

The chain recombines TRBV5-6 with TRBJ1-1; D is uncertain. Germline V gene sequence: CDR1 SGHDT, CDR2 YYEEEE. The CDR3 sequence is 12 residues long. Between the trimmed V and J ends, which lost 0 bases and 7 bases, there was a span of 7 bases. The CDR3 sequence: CASSLGRSEAFF. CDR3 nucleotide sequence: TGTGCCAGCAGCTTGGGAAGGAGTGAAGCTTTCTTT.

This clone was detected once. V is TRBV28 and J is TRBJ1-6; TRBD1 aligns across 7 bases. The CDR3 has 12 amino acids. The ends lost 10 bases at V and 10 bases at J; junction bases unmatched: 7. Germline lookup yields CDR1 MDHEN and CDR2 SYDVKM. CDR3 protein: CATNRGASPLHF. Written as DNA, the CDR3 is TGTGCCACAAACAGGGGAGCCTCACCCCTCCACTTT.

The CDR3 DNA reads as TGTGCCAGCAGCCACCCTCCGGGGGACTCTGGAAACACCATATATTTT. Protein sequence: CASSHPPGDSGNTIYF. V usage is TRBV6-6 and J usage is TRBJ1-3, with TRBD1 as a possible D gene (5 bases). This CDR3 region has 16 residues. The V gene's germline CDR1 is MNHNY and CDR2 SVGAGI (reference sequence). V dropped 6 bases and J dropped 0 bases, with 15 bases sitting between them.

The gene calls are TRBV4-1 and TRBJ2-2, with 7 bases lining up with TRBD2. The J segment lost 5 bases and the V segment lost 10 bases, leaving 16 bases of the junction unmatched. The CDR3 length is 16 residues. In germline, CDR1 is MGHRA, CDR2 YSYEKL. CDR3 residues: CATAARPGLPTGELFF. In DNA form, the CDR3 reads TGCGCCACCGCTGCCCGGCCGGGACTACCTACCGGGGAGCTGTTTTTT.

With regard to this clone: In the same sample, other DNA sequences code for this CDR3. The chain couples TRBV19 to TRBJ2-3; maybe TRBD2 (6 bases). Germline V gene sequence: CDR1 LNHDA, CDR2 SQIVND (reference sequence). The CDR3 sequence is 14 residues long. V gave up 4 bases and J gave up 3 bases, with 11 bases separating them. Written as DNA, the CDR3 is TGTGCCAGTAGTACTGGAGGAGGGACAGATACGCAGTATTTT. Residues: CASSTGGGTDTQYF.

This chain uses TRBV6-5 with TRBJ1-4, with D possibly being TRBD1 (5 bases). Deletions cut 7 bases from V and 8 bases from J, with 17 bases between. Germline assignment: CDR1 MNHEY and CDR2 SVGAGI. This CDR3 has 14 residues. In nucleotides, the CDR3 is TGTGCCAGCACCAAAGGGGCCGGAAGGGAAAAACTGTTTTTT. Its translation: CASTKGAGREKLFF.

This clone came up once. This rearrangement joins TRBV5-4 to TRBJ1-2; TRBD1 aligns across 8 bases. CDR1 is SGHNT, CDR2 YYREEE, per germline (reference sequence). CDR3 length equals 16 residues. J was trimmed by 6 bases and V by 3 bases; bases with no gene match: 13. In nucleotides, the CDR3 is TGTGCCAGCAGCTCCTTTACGGACAGGGAAGCCGATGGCTACACCTTC. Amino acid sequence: CASSSFTDREADGYTF.

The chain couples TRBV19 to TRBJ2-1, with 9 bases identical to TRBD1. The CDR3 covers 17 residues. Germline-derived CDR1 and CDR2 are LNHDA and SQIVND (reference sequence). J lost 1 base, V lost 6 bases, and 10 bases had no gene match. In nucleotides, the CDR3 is TGTGCCAGTAGCCGGAGACAGGGGGAGACATCCTACAATGAGCAGTTCTTC. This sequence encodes CASSRRQGETSYNEQFF.

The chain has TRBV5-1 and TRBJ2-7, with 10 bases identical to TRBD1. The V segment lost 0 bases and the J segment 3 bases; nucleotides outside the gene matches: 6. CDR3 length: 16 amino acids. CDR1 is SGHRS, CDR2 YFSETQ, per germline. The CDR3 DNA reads TGCGCCAGCAGCTTGGGTGACAGGGGGCCAAACTACGAGCAGTACTTC. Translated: CASSLGDRGPNYEQYF. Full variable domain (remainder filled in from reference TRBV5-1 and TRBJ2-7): KAGVTQTPRYLIKTRGQQVTLSCSPISGHRSVSWYQQTPGQGLQFLFEYFSETQRNKGNFPGRFSGRQFSNSRSEMNVSTLELGDSALYLCASSLGDRGPNYEQYFGPGTRLTVT.

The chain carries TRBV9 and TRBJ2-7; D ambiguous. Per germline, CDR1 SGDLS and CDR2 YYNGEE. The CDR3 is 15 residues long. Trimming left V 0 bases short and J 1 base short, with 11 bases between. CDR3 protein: CASSVGAALSYEQYF. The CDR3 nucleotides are TGTGCCAGCAGCGTAGGGGCAGCTCTTTCCTACGAGCAGTACTTC.

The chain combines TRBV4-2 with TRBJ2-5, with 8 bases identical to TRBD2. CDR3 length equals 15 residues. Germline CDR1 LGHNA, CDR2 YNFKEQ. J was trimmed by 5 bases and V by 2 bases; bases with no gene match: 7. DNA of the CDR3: TGTGCCAGCAGCCAAACCGGGACGGGAGGGGAGACCCAGTACTTC. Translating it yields CASSQTGTGGETQYF.

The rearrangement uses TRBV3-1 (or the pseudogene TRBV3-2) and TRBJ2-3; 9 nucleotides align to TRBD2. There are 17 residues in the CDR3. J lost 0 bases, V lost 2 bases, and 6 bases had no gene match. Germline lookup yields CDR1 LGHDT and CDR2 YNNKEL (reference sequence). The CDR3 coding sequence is TGTGCCAGCAGCCAACCACCTAGCGGGGTTAGCACAGATACGCAGTATTTT. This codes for CASSQPPSGVSTDTQYF.

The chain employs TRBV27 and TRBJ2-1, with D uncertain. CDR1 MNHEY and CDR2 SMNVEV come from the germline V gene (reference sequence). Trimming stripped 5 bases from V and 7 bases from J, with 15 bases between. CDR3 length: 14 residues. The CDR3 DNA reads TGTGCCAGCAGTCTAGGCAGATTCGGGAATGAGCAGTTCTTC. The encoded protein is CASSLGRFGNEQFF.

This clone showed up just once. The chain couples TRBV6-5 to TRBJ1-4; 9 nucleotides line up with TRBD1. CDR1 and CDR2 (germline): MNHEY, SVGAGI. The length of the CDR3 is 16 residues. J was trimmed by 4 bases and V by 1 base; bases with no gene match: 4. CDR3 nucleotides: TGTGCCAGCAGTTACTTACCGGGACAGGGTAATGAAAAACTGTTTTTT. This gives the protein CASSYLPGQGNEKLFF.

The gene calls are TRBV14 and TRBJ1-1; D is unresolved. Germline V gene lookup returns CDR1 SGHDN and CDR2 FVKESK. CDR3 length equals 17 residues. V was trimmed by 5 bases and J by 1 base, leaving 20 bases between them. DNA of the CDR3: TGTGCCAGCAGCGCCGCTTTTCGAGGCGCAGCGAACACTGAAGCTTTCTTT. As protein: CASSAAFRGAANTEAFF.

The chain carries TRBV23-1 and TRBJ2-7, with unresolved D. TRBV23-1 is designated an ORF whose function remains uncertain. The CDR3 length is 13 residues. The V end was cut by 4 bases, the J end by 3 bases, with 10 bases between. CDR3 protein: CASSLATYYEQYF. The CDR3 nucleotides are TGCGCCAGCAGTCTAGCCACCTACTACGAGCAGTACTTC.

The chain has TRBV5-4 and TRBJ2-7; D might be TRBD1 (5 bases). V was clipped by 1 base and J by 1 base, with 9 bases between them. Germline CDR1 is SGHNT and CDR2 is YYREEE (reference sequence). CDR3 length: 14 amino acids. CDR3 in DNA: TGTGCCAGCAGCTTGAAAGACAGTTCCTACGAGCAGTACTTC. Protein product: CASSLKDSSYEQYF.

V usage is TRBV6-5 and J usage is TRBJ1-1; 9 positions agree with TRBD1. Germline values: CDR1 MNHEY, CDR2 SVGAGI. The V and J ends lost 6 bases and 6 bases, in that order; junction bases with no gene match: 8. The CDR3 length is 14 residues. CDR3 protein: CASSTYRGQSEAFF. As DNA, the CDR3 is TGTGCCAGCAGCACCTACAGGGGGCAATCTGAAGCTTTCTTT.

CDR3 amino acids: CASSPGLTGGSGNTIYF. Written as DNA, the CDR3 is TGTGCCAGCTCACCCGGGCTTACAGGGGGCTCTGGAAACACCATATATTTT. The chain combines TRBV18 with TRBJ1-3, with 8 nucleotides matching TRBD1. The CDR3 consists of 17 residues. Germline CDR1 reads KGHSH; CDR2 reads LQKENI. V gave up 3 bases and J gave up 0 bases; unmatched junction bases: 7.

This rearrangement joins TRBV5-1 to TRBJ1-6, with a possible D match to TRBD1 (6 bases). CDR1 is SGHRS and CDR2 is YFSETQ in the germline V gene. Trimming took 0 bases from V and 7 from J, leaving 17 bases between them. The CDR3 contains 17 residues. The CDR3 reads CASSLADQGSANSPLHF. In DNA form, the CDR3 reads TGCGCCAGCAGCTTGGCCGACCAGGGGTCGGCCAATTCACCCCTCCACTTT.